What follows are 3 T cell receptor beta chains derived from one specimen sequenced in a study of blood T cell repertoires in COVID-19. Only in-frame clones appear in the TCRdb table, and some are missing; sequencing was by immunoSEQ multiplex PCR. The table records 150,000 or so clones, about 85% of them present only once. The sequencing input was peripheral blood. The source of these receptors is a woman between 65 and 79 years old with acute or convalescent COVID-19.

The J gene is TRBJ1-5, the V gene TRBV5-5; a weak D match, TRBD1 (5 bases). Trimming pared 3 bases from V and 5 bases from J, leaving 12 bases between. This CDR3 region has 14 residues. Germline CDR1 and CDR2: SGHKS and YYEKEE (reference sequence). This CDR3 is CASSWVGGDQPQHF. The CDR3 DNA reads as TGTGCCAGCAGCTGGGTCGGGGGAGATCAGCCCCAGCATTTT.

The J gene is TRBJ1-1, the V gene TRBV2; 7 nucleotides align to TRBD1. There are 18 residues in the CDR3. Germline CDR1 reads SNHLY; CDR2 reads FYNNEI. The trim removed 6 bases at V and 3 bases at J, leaving 19 bases unmatched. CDR3 protein: CASSYDPRQGKLHTEAFF. The CDR3 DNA reads as TGTGCCAGCAGCTACGACCCGAGACAGGGTAAGTTACACACTGAAGCTTTCTTT.

The chain links TRBV6-5 to TRBJ2-4; D might be TRBD1 (6 bases). Trimming stripped 4 bases from V and 5 bases from J, with 12 bases between. The germline gives CDR1 MNHEY, CDR2 SVGAGI. This CDR3 has 14 residues. CDR3 residues: CASSFGQWENIQYF. The CDR3, as DNA: TGTGCCAGCAGTTTTGGACAGTGGGAAAACATTCAGTACTTC.